This is a list of T cell receptor beta chains from one sample in a study of OX40 agonist ivuxolimab in advanced cancers. TCRdb's table, derived via immunoSEQ multiplex PCR, lists solely in-frame clones and lacks some. This table has roughly 100,000 clones, 90% appearing once. This sample comprised CD4+ or CD8+ T cells sorted from blood, obtained in a trial of the OX40 agonist ivuxolimab. The receptors derive from an adult with an advanced solid tumor such as melanoma, head and neck, liver or kidney cancer. CDR3s leave out the opening cysteine and the closing phenylalanine or tryptophan.

V,CDR3
TRBV28,ASSLFGGIYGYT
TRBV5-1,ASSLTSGVGQPQH
TRBV6-5,ASSNQGTGELF
TRBV7-9,ASSSDRGGNTIY
TRBV30,AWSAGEGYT
TRBV7-9,ASSLAPWEGQETQY
TRBV5-1,ASRVQPSSGNTIY
TRBV6-7,ASSYSSVEGGGAGYT
TRBV27,ASSLMGDEQY
TRBV19,ASRQGTTEAF
TRBV9,ASSFGPQGQETQY
TRBV19,ASSRTLGQPQH
TRBV7-2,ASSLGLAEPWLYEQY
TRBV5-1,ASSLGTAQETQY